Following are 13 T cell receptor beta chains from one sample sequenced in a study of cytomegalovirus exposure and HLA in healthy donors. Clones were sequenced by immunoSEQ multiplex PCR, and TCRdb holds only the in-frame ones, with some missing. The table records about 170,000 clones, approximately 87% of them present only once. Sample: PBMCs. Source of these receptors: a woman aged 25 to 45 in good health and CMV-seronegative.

The CDR3 loop is CASSLRLVDIPGTYNEQFF. The CDR3 coding sequence is TGTGCCAGCAGCCTTAGACTAGTGGACATTCCCGGAACCTACAATGAGCAGTTCTTC. This chain joins TRBV4-2 and TRBJ2-1; a weak D match, TRBD2 (6 bases). This CDR3 is 19 amino acids long. V was shortened by 4 bases and J by 2 bases, with 24 bases between the two germline ends. Looked up from germline, CDR1 is LGHNA and CDR2 is YNFKEQ.

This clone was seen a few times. The CDR3 reads CASSRGQGMQNGYTF. CDR3 nucleotide sequence: TGCGCCAGCAGCCGGGGACAGGGGATGCAGAATGGCTACACCTTC. V usage is TRBV4-1 and J usage is TRBJ1-2; 10 bases align to TRBD1. Germline V gene lookup returns CDR1 MGHRA and CDR2 YSYEKL. This CDR3 region has 15 residues. V gave up 4 bases and J gave up 6 bases; unmatched junction bases: 8.

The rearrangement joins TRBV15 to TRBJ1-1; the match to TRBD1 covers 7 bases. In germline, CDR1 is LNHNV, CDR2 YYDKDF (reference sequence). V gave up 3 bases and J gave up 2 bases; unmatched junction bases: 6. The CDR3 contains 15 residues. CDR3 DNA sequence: TGTGCCACCAGCAGTAGACAGGGACAAAACACTGAAGCTTTCTTT. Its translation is CATSSRQGQNTEAFF.

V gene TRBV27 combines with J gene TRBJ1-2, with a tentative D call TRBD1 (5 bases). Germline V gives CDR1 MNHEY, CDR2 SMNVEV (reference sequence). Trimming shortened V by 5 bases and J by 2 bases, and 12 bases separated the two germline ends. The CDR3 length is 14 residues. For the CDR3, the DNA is TGTGCCAGCAGTCAGAACAGGCCGAACTATGGCTACACCTTC. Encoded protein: CASSQNRPNYGYTF.

This chain's CDR3 is CASSTRYPGETQYF. The CDR3 DNA follows: TGTGCCAGCAGCACGCGGTACCCGGGGGAGACCCAGTACTTC. The V call is TRBV7-2, the J call TRBJ2-5; a weak D match, TRBD2 (5 bases). Germline CDR1 SGHTA, CDR2 FQGNSA. Deletions cut 5 bases from V and 5 bases from J, with 15 bases between. This CDR3 comprises 14 residues. Full variable domain (remainder filled in from reference TRBV7-2 and TRBJ2-5): GAGVSQSPSNKVTEKGKDVELRCDPISGHTALYWYRQSLGQGLEFLIYFQGNSAPDKSGLPSDRFSAERTGGSVSTLTIQRTQQEDSAVYLCASSTRYPGETQYFGPGTRLLVL.

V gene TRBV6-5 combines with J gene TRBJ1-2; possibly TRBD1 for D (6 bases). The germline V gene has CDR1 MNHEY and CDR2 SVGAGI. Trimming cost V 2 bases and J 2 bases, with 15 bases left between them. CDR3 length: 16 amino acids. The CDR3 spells CASSYTHRESNYGYTF. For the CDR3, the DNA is TGTGCCAGCAGTTACACCCACAGGGAGTCCAACTATGGCTACACCTTC.

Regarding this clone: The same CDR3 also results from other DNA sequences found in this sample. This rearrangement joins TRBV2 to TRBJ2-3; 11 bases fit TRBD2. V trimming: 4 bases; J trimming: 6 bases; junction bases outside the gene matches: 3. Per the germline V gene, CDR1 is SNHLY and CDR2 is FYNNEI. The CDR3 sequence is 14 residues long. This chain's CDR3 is CASSGTSGSDTQYF. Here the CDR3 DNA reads TGTGCCAGCAGTGGGACTAGCGGGTCCGATACGCAGTATTTT.

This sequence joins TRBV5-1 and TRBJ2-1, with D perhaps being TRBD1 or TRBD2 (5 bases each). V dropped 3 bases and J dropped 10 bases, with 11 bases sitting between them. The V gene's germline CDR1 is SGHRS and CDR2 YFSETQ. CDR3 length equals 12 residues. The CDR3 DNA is TGCGCCAGCAGCTCGAGCCGGGACGAGCAGTTCTTC. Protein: CASSSSRDEQFF. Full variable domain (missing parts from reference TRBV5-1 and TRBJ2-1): KAGVTQTPRYLIKTRGQQVTLSCSPISGHRSVSWYQQTPGQGLQFLFEYFSETQRNKGNFPGRFSGRQFSNSRSEMNVSTLELGDSALYLCASSSSRDEQFFGPGTRLTVL.

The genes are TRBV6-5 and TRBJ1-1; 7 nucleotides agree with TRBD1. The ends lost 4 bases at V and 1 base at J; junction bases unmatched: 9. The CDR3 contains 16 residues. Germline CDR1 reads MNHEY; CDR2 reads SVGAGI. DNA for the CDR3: TGTGCCAGCAGTTCCCGGGAGGGGGACAGGAACACTGAAGCTTTCTTT. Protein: CASSSREGDRNTEAFF.

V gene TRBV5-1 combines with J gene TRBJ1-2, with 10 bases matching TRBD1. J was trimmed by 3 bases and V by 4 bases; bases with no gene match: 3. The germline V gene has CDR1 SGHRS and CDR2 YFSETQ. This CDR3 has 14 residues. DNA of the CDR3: TGCGCCAGCAGCCCGACAGGGGGCCACTATGGCTACACCTTC. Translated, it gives CASSPTGGHYGYTF.

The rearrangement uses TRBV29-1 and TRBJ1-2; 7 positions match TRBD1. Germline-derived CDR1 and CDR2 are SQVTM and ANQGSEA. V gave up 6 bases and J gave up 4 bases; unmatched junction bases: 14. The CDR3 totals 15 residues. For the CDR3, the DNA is TGCAGCGTACAGGGGCCTAACCCCTCTGGCTATGGCTACACCTTC. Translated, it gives CSVQGPNPSGYGYTF.

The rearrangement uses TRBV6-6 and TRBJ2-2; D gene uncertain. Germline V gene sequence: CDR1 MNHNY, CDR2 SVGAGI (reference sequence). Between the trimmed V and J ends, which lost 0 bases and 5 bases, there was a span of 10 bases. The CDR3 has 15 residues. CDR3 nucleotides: TGTGCCAGCAGTTACTCGATTGGGTTTACCGGGGAGCTGTTTTTT. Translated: CASSYSIGFTGELFF.

CDR3 sequence (DNA): TGTGCCAGTACCATTATACAGGGCTCTGGGGCCAACGTCCTGACTTTC. This gives the protein CASTIIQGSGANVLTF. The chain uses TRBV19 and TRBJ2-6; a weak D match, TRBD1 (6 bases). The CDR3 consists of 16 residues. V was clipped by 7 bases and J by 0 bases, with 13 bases between them. Germline assignment: CDR1 LNHDA and CDR2 SQIVND (reference sequence).